This TCR beta chain was identified during a study of sequential checkpoint blockade in melanoma. On the study more broadly: Both treatment sequences were followed by maintenance nivolumab.

Using immunoSEQ multiplex PCR, the repertoire was profiled, and TCRdb retains in-frame clones only, with some absent. The data show about 40,000 clones, with 86% seen just once and roughly 12% held by the top ten. The treatment is: randomized to nivolumab then ipilimumab (arm A) or the reverse (arm B). Sorted cells were live CD3+CD8+, lacking CD19 and CD56, from PBMCs. The starting material was CD8+ T cells sorted from blood (inferred from file names), obtained from a patient given nivolumab and ipilimumab in sequence. The origin of this receptor is a human donor with melanoma.

DNA of the CDR3: TGTGCCAGCAGTAAGACAGGGGGAAGTGAAAAACTGTTTTTT. This gives the protein CASSKTGGSEKLFF. The chain links TRBV6-5 to TRBJ1-4; 9 bases line up with TRBD1. V shed 5 bases, J shed 7 bases, and the junction held 5 bases outside the gene matches. The CDR3 consists of 14 residues. Germline loops: CDR1 MNHEY, CDR2 SVGAGI.